This T cell receptor (beta chain) was sequenced during a study of HIV-infected patients and healthy controls. In its sample, this clonotype was seen a few times. Its antigen is undetermined. Study outcomes and limitations: Untreated HIV+ repertoires had roughly threefold fewer distinct CDR3s and lower Shannon diversity than healthy controls. HLA types of the donors remained undetermined. CDR3 sharing between individuals was lower in HIV-infected patients than in healthy controls.

The CDR3 totals 15 residues. CDR1 SGHRS and CDR2 YFSETQ come from the germline V gene. V shed 0 bases and J shed 0 bases, with 7 bases lying between them. The repertoire came from unfractionated whole blood and reflected all unsorted peripheral T cells. cDNA was made from around 0.5 ug RNA using alpha and beta constant primers. Using multiplexing indices, alpha and beta chain libraries were generated apart by chain-specific third strand synthesis. The library got P5 and P7 elements plus a second index, then a roughly 22-cycle PCR. TCRdb ran MiXCR on the 5' RACE reads and lists one entry per CDR3 protein. This table holds 15,000 or so distinct CDR3 sequences, 8% to 10% found once.

The source material was blood. This receptor was obtained from an adult in good health. This chain links TRBV5-1 with TRBJ1-5; D remains unclear. The CDR3 spells CASSLAGVSNQPQHF. The CDR3 DNA follows: TGCGCCAGCAGCTTGGCCGGGGTTAGCAATCAGCCCCAGCATTTT.